This T cell receptor (beta chain) appears in the sequencing data of a study of OX40 agonist ivuxolimab in advanced cancers. The V and J ends lost 2 bases and 9 bases respectively, with 11 bases between them. This CDR3 comprises 14 residues. Germline assignment: CDR1 MNHEY and CDR2 SVGAGI. TCRdb's copy holds only in-frame clones and misses some; the assay was immunoSEQ multiplex PCR. The repertoire holds tens of thousands of clones, with around 90% as singletons. J is TRBJ1-6 and V is TRBV6-5, with no clear D. The input for sequencing was CD4+ or CD8+ T cells sorted from blood, taken in a trial of the OX40 agonist ivuxolimab. This receptor was obtained from an adult with an advanced solid tumor such as melanoma, head and neck, liver or kidney cancer. The CDR3 sequence is CASSYASIGSPLHF. CDR3 nucleotides: TGTGCCAGCAGTTACGCGTCAATAGGTTCACCCCTCCACTTT.